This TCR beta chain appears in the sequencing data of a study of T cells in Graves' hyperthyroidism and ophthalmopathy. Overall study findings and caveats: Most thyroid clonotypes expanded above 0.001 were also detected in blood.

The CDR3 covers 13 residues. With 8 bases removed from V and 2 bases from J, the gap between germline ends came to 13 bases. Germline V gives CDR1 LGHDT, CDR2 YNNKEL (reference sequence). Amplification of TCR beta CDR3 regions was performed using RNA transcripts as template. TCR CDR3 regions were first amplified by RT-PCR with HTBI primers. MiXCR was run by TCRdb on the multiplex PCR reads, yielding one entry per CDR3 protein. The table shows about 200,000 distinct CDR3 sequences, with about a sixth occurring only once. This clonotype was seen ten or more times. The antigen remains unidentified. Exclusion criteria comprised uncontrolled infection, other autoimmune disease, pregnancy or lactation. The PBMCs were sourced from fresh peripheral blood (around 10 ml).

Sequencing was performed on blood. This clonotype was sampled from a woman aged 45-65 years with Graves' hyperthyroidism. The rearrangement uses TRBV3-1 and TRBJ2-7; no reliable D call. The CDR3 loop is CASGFQSPYEQYF. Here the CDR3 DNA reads TGTGCCAGCGGATTCCAGTCCCCCTACGAGCAGTACTTC.